These 7 T cell receptor beta chains were all obtained from the same sample, sequenced in a study of OX40 agonist ivuxolimab in advanced cancers. TCRdb keeps only in-frame clones here, not all; method: immunoSEQ multiplex PCR. The sample yields 85,000 to 130,000 clones, about nine tenths seen once. The sequenced sample was CD4+ or CD8+ T cells sorted from blood, obtained in a trial of the OX40 agonist ivuxolimab. These receptors all come from an adult with an advanced solid tumor such as melanoma, head and neck, liver or kidney cancer.

This chain links TRBV28 with TRBJ1-5; the match to TRBD1 covers 8 bases. This CDR3 is 15 amino acids long. J was trimmed by 5 bases and V by 4 bases; bases with no gene match: 7. In germline, CDR1 is MDHEN, CDR2 SYDVKM. CDR3 sequence: CASSSRGTGHQPQHF. CDR3 DNA: TGTGCCAGCAGTTCTCGCGGGACAGGCCATCAGCCCCAGCATTTT. Drawing the rest from reference TRBV28 and TRBJ1-5, the complete variable domain is DVKVTQSSRYLVKRTGEKVFLECVQDMDHENMFWYRQDPGLGLRLIYFSYDVKMKEKGDIPEGYSVSREKKERFSLILESASTNQTSMYLCASSSRGTGHQPQHFGDGTRLSIL.

The chain carries TRBV5-1 and TRBJ1-2; D is perhaps TRBD1 (6 bases). Trimming removed 0 bases at V and 0 bases at J, with 15 bases between. Germline CDR1 SGHRS, CDR2 YFSETQ. This CDR3 spans 17 amino acids. CDR3 region: CASSLAAGGGSNYGYTF. The DNA for the CDR3 is TGCGCCAGCAGCTTGGCCGCAGGAGGGGGTTCTAACTATGGCTACACCTTC.

The CDR3 is CASSLQTDYGYTF. DNA of the CDR3: TGTGCCAGCAGTTTACAGACAGACTATGGCTACACCTTC. The V call is TRBV7-2, the J call TRBJ1-2; TRBD1 is a possible D gene (5 bases). The CDR3 runs to 13 residues. V was trimmed by 6 bases and J by 3 bases, leaving 11 bases between them. Germline CDR1 reads SGHTA; CDR2 reads FQGNSA.

On this clone itself: One junction end disagrees with the germline gene, perhaps due to a read error. This rearrangement joins TRBV7-2 to TRBJ2-7; D may be TRBD1 (6 bases). CDR1 is SGHTA and CDR2 is FQGNSA in the germline V gene. The CDR3 length is 13 residues. CDR3 sequence (DNA): TGTGCCAGCAGTTTCGAATCCACAGGGCGACAGGACTTC. Translated: CASSFESTGRQDF.

The chain uses TRBV6-6 and TRBJ2-4, with 7 bases matching TRBD2. Trimming at V came to 7 bases and at J to 8 bases, leaving 8 bases not matched to a gene. The CDR3 is made up of 13 amino acids. In germline, CDR1 is MNHNY, CDR2 SVGAGI (reference sequence). The CDR3: CASTLTAGHIQYF. The CDR3 DNA reads TGTGCCAGCACCCTCACAGCGGGGCACATTCAGTACTTC.

The V gene is TRBV27, the J gene TRBJ2-6; 7 bases agree with TRBD1. In germline, CDR1 is MNHEY, CDR2 SMNVEV (reference sequence). The CDR3 covers 16 residues. V lost 6 bases to trimming and J lost 0 bases; unmatched junction nucleotides: 5. In DNA form, the CDR3 reads TGTGCCAGCAGAAAAGGGGGCTACTCTGGGGCCAACGTCCTGACTTTC. Amino acid sequence: CASRKGGYSGANVLTF.

The V call is TRBV15, the J call TRBJ1-3; 8 bases line up with TRBD1. V lost 0 bases and J lost 4; bases outside the gene matches: 23. In germline, CDR1 is LNHNV, CDR2 YYDKDF (reference sequence). This CDR3 is built from 22 residues. In nucleotides, the CDR3 is TGTGCCACCAGCAGAGATCGCCCCTATTCATCCGGGACAGGACTAGAGGGAAACACCATATATTTT. It is translated as CATSRDRPYSSGTGLEGNTIYF.